This T cell receptor beta chain was obtained from a study of T cell responses to AZD1222 COVID-19 vaccine. The study's findings and limits: Females made up more of the donors, who were largely white British, and clonal diversity may have come out too low. Dominant at 160-218 and 743-854, vaccine-associated CD4 TCRs also spanned spike. Repertoires were obtained only post-peak T cell response. The breadth and depth of Spike-specific TCRs increased once two AZD1222 doses had been given.

Turning to this clone: The antigen remains undetermined.

TCRdb's table, derived via immunoSEQ multiplex PCR, lists solely in-frame clones and lacks some. Of 120,000 or so clones listed, 91% are singletons. Germline CDR1 is LGHNA and CDR2 is YSLEER. This CDR3 is built from 17 residues. V lost 0 bases and J lost 1, with 14 bases in between. The rearrangement joins TRBV4-3 to TRBJ2-3, with a weak D call TRBD1 (5 bases). The receptor comes from an adult in good health. The specimen was peripheral blood, collected on day 0 of AZD1222 vaccination. This chain's CDR3 is CASSQEWQGGGTDTQYF. CDR3 DNA: TGCGCCAGCAGCCAAGAATGGCAGGGTGGAGGCACAGATACGCAGTATTTT.